These 25 T cell receptor beta chains were all obtained from the same sample, sequenced in a study of molecular identifiers for immune sequencing clone quantification. TCRdb fed the PCR reads into MiXCR, producing one record per CDR3 protein. The data hold about 320,000 distinct CDR3 sequences, with 24% observed a single time. Sequenced: naive CD8+ T cells from blood, with Jurkat cell RNA spiked in. Subset defined: FACS-sorted CD8+CD4-CCR7+CD45RA+ naive T cells. Receptors originate from a human donor in good health. Some libraries in this study had Jurkat cell RNA spiked in.

CDR3 protein: CASSSRKGANTGELFF. The CDR3, as DNA: TGTGCCAGCAGCTCTCGTAAGGGGGCGAACACCGGGGAGCTGTTTTTT. The rearrangement links TRBV7-2 to TRBJ2-2, with a tentative D call TRBD1 (6 bases). The V gene lost 4 bases and the J gene lost 0 bases, with 12 bases spanning the gap. This CDR3 contains 16 residues. Germline values: CDR1 SGHTA, CDR2 FQGNSA.

A word on this clonotype: A clone one base away is much larger, so this may be a read error. Here the CDR3 DNA reads TGTGCCAGCAGCTTGCACGTGGGAGGGGCAGCCCCTGAAGCTTTCTTT. Amino acids: CASSLHVGGAAPEAFF. The chain carries TRBV5-3 and TRBJ1-1; D is possibly TRBD1 (5 bases). TRBV5-3 is filed as an ORF, its function uncertain. The CDR3 covers 16 residues.

This clonotype was counted between two and nine times. Compared with germline, one end of the junction differs, possibly owing to a read error. CDR3 protein: CSARPKTIYERYF. In DNA form, the CDR3 reads TGCAGTGCTAGACCGAAGACTATTTACGAGCGGTACTTC. The chain employs TRBV20-1 and TRBJ2-7; possibly TRBD2 for D (5 bases). The CDR3 is made up of 13 amino acids. Germline CDR1 and CDR2: DFQATT and SNEGSKA (reference sequence).

Many counts were recorded for this clonotype. The chain joins TRBV4-3 to TRBJ1-1; no firm D call. Trimming removed 0 bases from V and 0 bases from J, with 5 bases in between. Per the germline V gene, CDR1 is LGHNA and CDR2 is YSLEER. The CDR3 consists of 14 residues. This chain's CDR3 is CASSQDSVNTEAFF. The CDR3 nucleotides read TGCGCCAGCAGCCAAGATTCTGTGAACACTGAAGCTTTCTTT.

As to this clonotype: Being one base from a much bigger clone, this may be a read error. The J gene is TRBJ2-6, the V gene TRBV20-1; TRBD2 is a possible D gene (6 bases). CDR3 length: 16 amino acids. The germline V gene encodes CDR1 DFQATT and CDR2 SNEGSKA (reference sequence). The CDR3 here is CSARAPRDSGADVLTF. The CDR3 DNA reads as TGCAGTGCTAGAGCCCCAAGGGACTCTGGGGCCGACGTCCTGACTTTC.

This chain connects TRBV20-1 to TRBJ1-4; TRBD1 might be the D (5 bases). The V end was cut by 3 bases, the J end by 7 bases, with 12 bases between. Germline loops: CDR1 DFQATT, CDR2 SNEGSKA (reference sequence). This CDR3 comprises 13 residues. For the CDR3, the DNA is TGCAGTGCTAGGGGGCAGGCTGGTGAAAAACTGTTTTTT. It encodes CSARGQAGEKLFF.

This clonotype occurred many times. The genes are TRBV12-3 or TRBV12-4 and TRBJ2-3; TRBD1 or TRBD2 may be the D gene (5 bases each). The ends were cut back, 5 bases at V and 1 base at J, with 25 bases in the middle. The CDR3 extends over 19 amino acids. CDR3 in amino acids: CASSQSSLGHPWRTDTQYF. The CDR3 region has the DNA TGTGCCAGCAGTCAATCTAGCCTAGGACACCCCTGGCGCACAGATACGCAGTATTTT.

Only one count was recorded for this clonotype. CDR3 protein: CASSPLRGSDTQYF. The CDR3 DNA sequence: TGTGCCAGCAGCCCCTTACGGGGTTCAGATACGCAGTATTTT. The chain combines TRBV13 with TRBJ2-3; D perhaps matches TRBD2 (5 bases). The germline CDR1 and CDR2 sequences are PRHDT and FYEKMQ (reference sequence). The CDR3 is made up of 14 amino acids. V dropped 5 bases and J dropped 4 bases, with 13 bases sitting between them.

This clonotype was picked up many times. The chain uses TRBV5-6 and TRBJ2-1, with 10 bases aligning to TRBD1. In germline, CDR1 is SGHDT, CDR2 YYEEEE. The CDR3 totals 16 residues. V shed 2 bases and J 3 bases; nucleotides not matched to a gene: 5. CDR3: CASSFGDRGRYNEQFF. CDR3 DNA sequence: TGTGCCAGCAGCTTCGGAGACAGGGGGCGCTACAATGAGCAGTTCTTC. Together with reference TRBV5-6 and TRBJ2-1, the CDR3 gives the full variable domain: DAGVTQSPTHLIKTRGQQVTLRCSPKSGHDTVSWYQQALGQGPQFIFQYYEEEERQRGNFPDRFSGHQFPNYSSELNVNALLLGDSALYLCASSFGDRGRYNEQFFGPGTRLTVL.

This clonotype was observed a few times. The chain combines TRBV5-6 with TRBJ2-1, with D perhaps given as TRBD1 or TRBD2 (5 bases each). The V gene's germline CDR1 is SGHDT and CDR2 YYEEEE. The CDR3 extends over 17 amino acids. Trimming stripped 5 bases from V and 0 bases from J, with 18 bases between. The CDR3 DNA sequence: TGTGCCAGCAGTAACGATGGGACGCAAGTCTCCTACAATGAGCAGTTCTTC. It codes for CASSNDGTQVSYNEQFF.

The V and J genes are TRBV4-1 and TRBJ2-5; 7 bases match TRBD2. The CDR3 has 15 amino acids. The junction had 8 bases not matched to a gene; V was cut back by 0 bases and J by 7 bases. Germline CDR1 is MGHRA and CDR2 is YSYEKL. The CDR3 DNA is TGCGCCAGCAGCCAAGATCGACGGGGGGAAGCGACCCAGTACTTC. The encoded protein is CASSQDRRGEATQYF.

On this clonotype itself: One end of the junction is discordant with germline, which a read error may explain. The V and J genes are TRBV13 and TRBJ1-2; the D is unclear. The CDR3 length is 17 residues. Germline V gene lookup returns CDR1 PRHDT and CDR2 FYEKMQ (reference sequence). CDR3 sequence: CAGSLGPRNPFNYGYTF. The CDR3 DNA sequence: TGTGCCGGCAGCTTAGGCCCCAGGAACCCATTCAACTATGGCTACACCTTC.

This rearrangement joins TRBV7-6 to TRBJ2-3; no firm D call. CDR1 is SGHVS, CDR2 FNYEAQ, per germline. The CDR3 sequence is 18 residues long. V lost 1 base and J lost 4, with 21 bases in between. CDR3 residues: CASSLETADPRMADTQYF. The DNA for the CDR3 is TGTGCCAGCAGCTTAGAAACTGCGGACCCACGGATGGCAGATACGCAGTATTTT.

This clonotype has only a few counts. The chain links TRBV4-2 to TRBJ2-5; TRBD2 aligns across 9 bases. V was clipped by 0 bases and J by 5 bases; unmatched bases: 16. The CDR3 is made up of 19 amino acids. Looked up from germline, CDR1 is LGHNA and CDR2 is YNFKEQ. The CDR3 sequence: CASSQDLYLPSGIIETQYF. The CDR3 DNA reads TGTGCCAGCAGCCAAGATCTCTATTTGCCTAGCGGGATCATCGAGACCCAGTACTTC.

In its sample, this clonotype was seen many times. The J gene is TRBJ1-1, the V gene TRBV5-4, with D perhaps TRBD1 (5 bases). V dropped 6 bases and J dropped 4 bases, with 13 bases sitting between them. Germline V gene sequence: CDR1 SGHNT, CDR2 YYREEE (reference sequence). The CDR3 is made up of 13 amino acids. The CDR3, as DNA: TGTGCCAGCACCTTTTTTGGGGGCACTGAAGCTTTCTTT. Translating gives CASTFFGGTEAFF. Drawing the rest from reference TRBV5-4 and TRBJ1-1, the complete variable domain is ETGVTQSPTHLIKTRGQQVTLRCSSQSGHNTVSWYQQALGQGPQFIFQYYREEENGRGNFPPRFSGLQFPNYSSELNVNALELDDSALYLCASTFFGGTEAFFGQGTRLTVV.

A remark on this clonotype: Possible read error: a much larger clone is one base away. The chain combines TRBV7-8 with TRBJ1-5; D is possibly TRBD1 (6 bases). Germline CDR1 SGHVS, CDR2 FQNEAQ. The V and J ends lost 1 base and 2 bases respectively, with 15 bases between them. The CDR3 is 17 amino acids. The CDR3, as DNA: TGTGCCAGCAGCTTAGTAGGGGGAGGTTTAGGCAATCAGCCCCAGCATTTT. Encoded protein: CASSLVGGGLGNQPQHF.

This clonotype was seen many times. The rearrangement uses TRBV4-1 and TRBJ1-5, with TRBD1 matching 7 bases. The ends lost 3 bases at V and 4 bases at J; junction bases unmatched: 6. CDR1 is MGHRA and CDR2 is YSYEKL in the germline V gene. This CDR3 spans 15 amino acids. The DNA for the CDR3 is TGCGCCAGCAGCCAGTCGGGACAGATTAATCAGCCCCAGCATTTT. This encodes CASSQSGQINQPQHF.

This clonotype was seen only a few times. The chain recombines TRBV6-5 with TRBJ2-2; D unresolved. Trimming shortened V by 1 base and J by 5 bases, and 8 bases separated the two germline ends. This CDR3 has 14 residues. The germline V gene encodes CDR1 MNHEY and CDR2 SVGAGI. CDR3 nucleotides: TGTGCCAGCAGTTACTTGCCCTTTACCGGGGAGCTGTTTTTT. This sequence encodes CASSYLPFTGELFF.

This clonotype appeared many times. This chain joins TRBV19 and TRBJ2-7, with 8 bases fitting TRBD1. Germline loops: CDR1 LNHDA, CDR2 SQIVND (reference sequence). V lost 5 bases to trimming and J lost 4 bases; unmatched junction nucleotides: 10. The CDR3 consists of 15 residues. In nucleotides, the CDR3 is TGTGCCAGTAGTGTCGGGACAGGCCTCCTGTACGAGCAGTACTTC. As protein: CASSVGTGLLYEQYF.

This clonotype has at least ten counts. V gene TRBV7-9 combines with J gene TRBJ1-4; D unresolved. Germline-derived CDR1 and CDR2 are SEHNR and FQNEAQ (reference sequence). The CDR3 is made up of 17 amino acids. V was shortened by 5 bases and J by 5 bases, with 21 bases between the two germline ends. The CDR3 bases are TGTGCCAGCAGCCTAAAGCAAAGCGCGATCGTAAATGAAAAACTGTTTTTT. Encoded protein: CASSLKQSAIVNEKLFF. Looking up the rest from reference TRBV7-9 and TRBJ1-4 gives the full variable domain: DTGVSQNPRHKITKRGQNVTFRCDPISEHNRLYWYRQTLGQGPEFLTYFQNEAQLEKSRLLSDRFSAERPKGSFSTLEIQRTEQGDSAMYLCASSLKQSAIVNEKLFFGSGTQLSVL.

This clonotype came up a few times. The rearrangement links TRBV28 to TRBJ2-7; 7 positions agree with TRBD1. The CDR3 runs 15 residues. From germline, CDR1 is MDHEN and CDR2 SYDVKM. The J segment lost 1 base and the V segment lost 3 bases, leaving 6 bases of the junction unmatched. This CDR3 is CASSLMPGGSYEQYF. The CDR3 DNA follows: TGTGCCAGCAGTTTGATGCCAGGGGGTTCCTACGAGCAGTACTTC.

This clonotype was seen at least ten times. The rearrangement uses TRBV13 and TRBJ2-3, with 11 bases matching TRBD2. The germline V gene encodes CDR1 PRHDT and CDR2 FYEKMQ (reference sequence). V shed 5 bases and J 6 bases; nucleotides not matched to a gene: 10. The CDR3 is made up of 16 amino acids. The CDR3 loop reads CASSPPGLAEEDTQYF. CDR3 in DNA: TGTGCCAGCAGCCCACCGGGACTAGCGGAGGAGGATACGCAGTATTTT.

This clonotype was counted only a few times. V gene TRBV28 combines with J gene TRBJ1-1, with unresolved D. CDR1 and CDR2 (germline): MDHEN, SYDVKM. Trimming took 1 base from V and 0 from J, leaving 6 bases between them. The CDR3 runs 14 residues. Written as DNA, the CDR3 is TGTGCCAGCAGTTTATATCAGCTGAACACTGAAGCTTTCTTT. It translates to CASSLYQLNTEAFF.

This clonotype turned up a few times. J is TRBJ1-1 and V is TRBV19; D is undetermined. V shed 0 bases and J shed 4 bases, with 6 bases lying between them. In germline, CDR1 is LNHDA, CDR2 SQIVND (reference sequence). The CDR3 extends over 13 amino acids. The CDR3 nucleotides read TGTGCCAGTAGTATAGACAGCTTCACTGAAGCTTTCTTT. Amino acid sequence: CASSIDSFTEAFF.

The table lists this clonotype with many counts. The chain couples TRBV5-1 to TRBJ1-1; the D gene is possibly TRBD1 (5 bases). The germline V gene encodes CDR1 SGHRS and CDR2 YFSETQ. The CDR3 extends over 14 amino acids. The V gene lost 4 bases and the J gene lost 1 base, with 11 bases spanning the gap. The chain's CDR3 is CASSLMQGNTEAFF. CDR3 DNA: TGCGCCAGCAGCCTGATGCAGGGGAACACTGAAGCTTTCTTT.